This T cell receptor beta chain was captured in a study of OX40 agonist ivuxolimab in advanced cancers. The CDR3 extends over 13 amino acids. Trimming took 7 bases from V and 8 from J, leaving 17 bases between them. Germline CDR1 reads MGHDK; CDR2 reads SYGVNS. On cycle 4 day 1 and cycle 7 day 1, as well as at baseline, blood was sampled. The repertoire was sequenced with immunoSEQ multiplex PCR; TCRdb's copy has only in-frame clones and lacks some. The sample lists 40,000 to 50,000 clones, about 88% occurring once. This sequence joins TRBV25-1 and TRBJ1-2, with a possible D match to TRBD1 (6 bases). The clonotype comes from an adult with an advanced solid tumor such as melanoma, head and neck, liver or kidney cancer. The sequenced sample was CD4+ or CD8+ T cells sorted from blood, obtained in a trial of the OX40 agonist ivuxolimab. This CDR3 reads CASTDSRIVGYTF. The CDR3 DNA sequence: TGTGCCAGCACGGACAGTAGGATAGTAGGCTACACCTTC.